Shown below are 7 T cell receptor beta chains from a single sample sequenced in a study of blood T cell repertoires in COVID-19. Assay: immunoSEQ multiplex PCR; the TCRdb copy retains only in-frame clones and omits some. The sample holds some 90,000 clones, roughly 82% seen once. The source material was peripheral blood. Receptors originate from a man in his sixties or seventies with active or convalescent COVID-19.

The chain recombines TRBV5-6 with TRBJ2-2; possibly TRBD1 for D (5 bases). The CDR3 runs to 17 residues. CDR1 SGHDT and CDR2 YYEEEE come from the germline V gene. The V end was cut by 0 bases, the J end by 6 bases, with 18 bases between. In nucleotides, the CDR3 is TGTGCCAGCAGCTTGGAGCCTGACAGTTATGGGGCCGGGGAGCTGTTTTTT. This gives the protein CASSLEPDSYGAGELFF.

The chain joins TRBV5-4 to TRBJ2-5; TRBD1 matches 8 bases. V was clipped by 4 bases and J by 3 bases; unmatched bases: 11. The CDR3 extends over 16 amino acids. The V gene's germline CDR1 is SGHNT and CDR2 YYREEE (reference sequence). The CDR3 DNA is TGTGCCAGCAGCGGCCCCCGGGACAGGAAAAAAGAGACCCAGTACTTC. It yields the protein CASSGPRDRKKETQYF.

This rearrangement joins TRBV5-1 to TRBJ2-5; D is perhaps TRBD2 (7 bases). Trimming pared 3 bases from V and 5 bases from J, leaving 23 bases between. This CDR3 contains 17 residues. Germline CDR1 is SGHRS and CDR2 is YFSETQ. CDR3 amino acids: CASSSPGGGGVRETQYF. For the CDR3, the DNA is TGCGCCAGCAGCTCGCCAGGTGGGGGGGGCGTCCGGGAGACCCAGTACTTC.

V usage is TRBV2 and J usage is TRBJ1-6, with 7 bases fitting TRBD1. The CDR3 runs to 14 residues. Trimming took 4 bases from V and 7 from J; bases not matched to a gene: 4. Germline assignment: CDR1 SNHLY and CDR2 FYNNEI. CDR3 coding DNA: TGTGCCAGCAGTGGGGGCAGGGGGAATTCACCCCTCCACTTT. The encoded protein is CASSGGRGNSPLHF. Full variable domain (remainder filled in from reference TRBV2 and TRBJ1-6): EPEVTQTPSHQVTQMGQEVILRCVPISNHLYFYWYRQILGQKVEFLVSFYNNEISEKSEIFDDQFSVERPDGSNFTLKIRSTKLEDSAMYFCASSGGRGNSPLHFGNGTRLTVT.

Regarding this clone: A read error may produce the germline difference seen at one junction end. The V and J genes are TRBV7-7 and TRBJ2-2; TRBD2 aligns across 7 bases. The CDR3 sequence is 15 residues long. Germline-derived CDR1 and CDR2 are SSHAT and FNYEAQ (reference sequence). CDR3 nucleotide sequence: TGTGCTAGCAGCTTAGGGAGGGAGAACACCGGGGAGCTGTTTTTT. As protein: CASSLGRENTGELFF.

V gene TRBV15 combines with J gene TRBJ2-5; the match to TRBD1 covers 7 bases. The germline CDR1 and CDR2 sequences are LNHNV and YYDKDF (reference sequence). J lost 4 bases, V lost 6 bases, and 11 bases had no gene match. This CDR3 contains 15 residues. CDR3 region: CATRASTGTGETQYF. CDR3 nucleotides: TGTGCCACCAGAGCCTCGACAGGGACCGGAGAGACCCAGTACTTC.

This clone has just one count. V and J are TRBV5-8 and TRBJ2-7; 7 positions agree with TRBD1. CDR1 is SGHTS, CDR2 YDEGEE, per germline. The junction had 13 bases not matched to a gene; V was cut back by 5 bases and J by 2 bases. The CDR3 is 16 residues long. The CDR3 DNA sequence: TGTGCCAGCAGAGGTCGGGTTGAGGGGGCGGCCTACGAGCAGTACTTC. Protein product: CASRGRVEGAAYEQYF.